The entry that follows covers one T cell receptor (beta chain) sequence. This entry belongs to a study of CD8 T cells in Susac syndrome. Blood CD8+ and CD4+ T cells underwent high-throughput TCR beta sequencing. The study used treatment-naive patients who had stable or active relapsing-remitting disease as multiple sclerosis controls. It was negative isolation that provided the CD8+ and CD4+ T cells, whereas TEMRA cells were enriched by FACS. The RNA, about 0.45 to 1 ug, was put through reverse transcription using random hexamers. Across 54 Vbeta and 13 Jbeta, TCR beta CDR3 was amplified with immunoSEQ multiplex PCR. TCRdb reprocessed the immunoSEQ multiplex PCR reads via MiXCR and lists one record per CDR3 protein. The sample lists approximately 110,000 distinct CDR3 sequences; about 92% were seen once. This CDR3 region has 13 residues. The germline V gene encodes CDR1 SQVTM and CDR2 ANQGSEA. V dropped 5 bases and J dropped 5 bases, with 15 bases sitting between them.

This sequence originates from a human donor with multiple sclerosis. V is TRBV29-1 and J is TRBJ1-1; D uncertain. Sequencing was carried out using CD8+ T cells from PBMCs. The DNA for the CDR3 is TGCAGCGTTACCCCGGGCCTTGGGACTGAAGCTTTCTTT. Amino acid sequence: CSVTPGLGTEAFF.